This T cell receptor beta chain appears in the sequencing data of a study of T-cell reconstitution after alpha-beta-depleted transplantation in children. Germline V gives CDR1 SGHTA, CDR2 FQGTGA. The ends were cut back, 1 base at V and 4 bases at J, with 6 bases in the middle. The CDR3 totals 13 residues. Regarding this clonotype: The target antigen is unknown.

The study, taken as a whole, reports: Newly generated T cells supplied most T-cell counts and diversity one year post-transplant.

The authors prepared the TCRbeta library with unique molecular identifiers. TCRdb reprocessed the PCR reads with MiXCR, giving one entry per CDR3 protein. The data contain 750,000 to 950,000 distinct CDR3 sequences, roughly 15% of them singletons. The specimen was PBMCs, mostly from graft donor cells, collected 360 days after TCRalphabeta/CD19-depleted stem cell transplant. This TCR was recovered from a male patient younger than 18 who had a stem cell transplant for acute lymphoblastic leukemia, so the T cells may come from the graft donor. This chain joins TRBV7-3 and TRBJ2-3; D is unclear. CDR3 bases: TGTGCCAGCAGCTTAATTGGTTCAGATACGCAGTATTTT. It yields the protein CASSLIGSDTQYF.